These 2 T cell receptor beta chains share one sample of origin, sequenced in a study of glioma-infiltrating T cells. TCR alpha and beta CDR3 regions were amplified from RNA using iRepertoire nested multiplex PCR. Each CDR3 protein is one row after TCRdb ran MiXCR on the multiplex PCR reads. Here the sample spans 400,000 or so distinct CDR3 sequences, roughly 41% being singletons. Sequencing input: glioma tissue, nonneoplastic brain tissue, or PBMCs (not recorded which). The receptors originated from a human donor with low-grade glioma or glioblastoma, undergoing nonglioma brain surgery, or in good health (not recorded which).

This clonotype has a count of ten or more. The chain uses TRBV20-1 and TRBJ2-1, with 12 bases lining up with TRBD2. The ends lost 3 bases at V and 6 bases at J; junction bases unmatched: 3. Germline CDR1 DFQATT, CDR2 SNEGSKA (reference sequence). The CDR3 consists of 14 residues. CDR3 in amino acids: CSASLTSGSNEQFF. The CDR3 bases are TGCAGTGCTAGCCTGACTAGCGGGAGCAATGAGCAGTTCTTC.

The rearrangement joins TRBV2 to TRBJ1-4, with D possibly being TRBD1 (5 bases). Germline values: CDR1 SNHLY, CDR2 FYNNEI. Trimming pared 6 bases from V and 0 bases from J, leaving 8 bases between. CDR3 length equals 14 residues. The CDR3 here is CASRRQSTNEKLFF. CDR3 DNA sequence: TGTGCCAGCAGACGACAGTCAACTAATGAAAAACTGTTTTTT.